Presented here are 21 T cell receptor beta chains from one specimen sequenced in a study of cytomegalovirus exposure and HLA in healthy donors. The study ran its PCR with 60 Vbeta and 13 Jbeta primers. Sequencing was performed with immunoSEQ multiplex PCR; in TCRdb, only in-frame clones are kept and a portion is missing. The table shows roughly 100,000 clones, with 13% to 15% occurring only once. Sequencing input: PBMCs. The receptors here all came from a female donor in good health and CMV-seronegative.

This clone was observed once. This rearrangement joins TRBV18 to TRBJ1-2; TRBD1 matches 9 bases. The CDR3 consists of 16 residues. The germline gives CDR1 KGHSH, CDR2 LQKENI. V trimming: 3 bases; J trimming: 4 bases; junction bases outside the gene matches: 9. CDR3 nucleotides: TGTGCCAGCTCACCGTCCGGGACAGGGACCACCTATGGCTACACCTTC. Protein product: CASSPSGTGTTYGYTF.

The chain is built from TRBV29-1 and TRBJ2-2; TRBD2 might be the D (5 bases). Trimming cost V 7 bases and J 5 bases, with 17 bases left between them. In germline, CDR1 is SQVTM, CDR2 ANQGSEA. There are 14 residues in the CDR3. Here the CDR3 reads CSALNLAATGELFF. The CDR3 coding sequence is TGCAGCGCCCTAAACCTAGCTGCAACCGGGGAGCTGTTTTTT.

The chain uses TRBV4-1 and TRBJ2-1; 9 bases are a match to TRBD1. The CDR3 sequence is 15 residues long. Germline CDR1 and CDR2: MGHRA and YSYEKL. The trim removed 2 bases at V and 3 bases at J, leaving 2 bases unmatched. The CDR3 region has the DNA TGCGCCAGCAGCCAACGACAGGGGGTCTACAATGAGCAGTTCTTC. Protein: CASSQRQGVYNEQFF.

This clone was seen a few times. The chain employs TRBV4-2 and TRBJ1-2, with a possible D match to TRBD1 (5 bases). V was clipped by 0 bases and J by 4 bases, with 9 bases between them. The CDR3 runs to 14 residues. The germline gives CDR1 LGHNA, CDR2 YNFKEQ. Here the CDR3 reads CASSQDRGAYGYTF. The DNA of the CDR3 is TGTGCCAGCAGCCAAGATAGGGGTGCCTATGGCTACACCTTC.

J is TRBJ2-1 and V is TRBV4-1; TRBD2 matches 14 bases. This CDR3 spans 16 amino acids. Germline V CDR1 and CDR2: MGHRA, YSYEKL. V trimming: 3 bases; J trimming: 10 bases; junction bases outside the gene matches: 8. In DNA form, the CDR3 reads TGCGCCAGCAGCCATACCGGGACTAGCGGGAGACGGGAGCAGTTCTTC. Protein sequence: CASSHTGTSGRREQFF.

This clone was counted between two and nine times. The chain employs TRBV6-1 and TRBJ1-2, with D possibly being TRBD1 (6 bases). Germline V gene lookup returns CDR1 MNHNS and CDR2 SASEGT. This CDR3 is built from 13 residues. V was shortened by 6 bases and J by 5 bases, with 13 bases between the two germline ends. As DNA, the CDR3 is TGTGCCAGCAGCTTCTCAGGGGATTATGGCTACACCTTC. Protein product: CASSFSGDYGYTF.

This clone was picked up a small number of times. The chain couples TRBV30 to TRBJ2-5; TRBD2 matches 7 bases. Germline-derived CDR1 and CDR2 are GTSNPN and SVGIG (reference sequence). The CDR3 is 17 residues long. After removal of 3 bases from V and 1 base from J, the junction contained 14 bases not matched to a gene. The CDR3 here is CAWRGGRMGGCQETQYF. In DNA, the CDR3 is TGTGCCTGGAGGGGGGGGAGGATGGGAGGATGCCAAGAGACCCAGTACTTC.

The rearrangement joins TRBV6-6 to TRBJ2-7; tentative D call: TRBD2 (5 bases). Germline loops: CDR1 MNHNY, CDR2 SVGAGI (reference sequence). V was trimmed by 6 bases and J by 4 bases, leaving 16 bases between them. The CDR3 extends over 14 amino acids. The CDR3 sequence: CASREGLAAYEQYF. The CDR3 DNA follows: TGTGCCAGCAGGGAAGGGCTAGCAGCATACGAGCAGTACTTC.

The chain couples TRBV30 to TRBJ2-5; 11 bases agree with TRBD1. V gave up 8 bases and J gave up 4 bases; unmatched junction bases: 6. CDR3 length equals 13 residues. CDR1 and CDR2 (germline): GTSNPN, SVGIG (reference sequence). The CDR3 here is CAHGTGGGETQYF. The DNA of the CDR3 is TGTGCCCACGGGACAGGGGGGGGAGAGACCCAGTACTTC.

This clone was recorded a few times. The chain joins TRBV11-1 to TRBJ2-5; possible D gene TRBD2, 6 bases. This CDR3 contains 15 residues. Deletions cut 1 base from V and 2 bases from J, with 11 bases between. CDR1 and CDR2 from the germline V gene are SGHAT and FQDESV (reference sequence). CDR3 sequence reads: CASSLVGTLQETQYF. For the CDR3, the DNA is TGTGCCAGCAGCTTAGTCGGGACTCTTCAAGAGACCCAGTACTTC.

The genes are TRBV7-9 and TRBJ2-2, with TRBD2 identical over 12 bases. Trimming cost V 5 bases and J 5 bases; bases outside gene matches: 3. Germline lookup yields CDR1 SEHNR and CDR2 FQNEAQ (reference sequence). This CDR3 has 15 residues. The CDR3 coding sequence is TGTGCCAGCAGCCCGACTAGCGGGAGAACCGGGGAGCTGTTTTTT. This gives the protein CASSPTSGRTGELFF.

The chain combines TRBV19 with TRBJ2-7, with 10 positions matching TRBD1. The CDR3 consists of 16 residues. The V gene's germline CDR1 is LNHDA and CDR2 SQIVND (reference sequence). Germline trimming cut 3 bases from V and 5 bases from J; bases unmatched to any gene: 10. This CDR3 reads CASSIMMGQGPHEQYF. The CDR3, as DNA: TGTGCCAGTAGTATTATGATGGGACAGGGGCCCCACGAGCAGTACTTC.

This clone was observed a few times. The gene calls are TRBV6-6 and TRBJ2-7; 7 bases agree with TRBD2. The trim removed 0 bases at V and 3 bases at J, leaving 5 bases unmatched. Germline V gene sequence: CDR1 MNHNY, CDR2 SVGAGI (reference sequence). The CDR3 covers 15 residues. CDR3 nucleotides: TGTGCCAGCAGTTACTCCAGGGAGGGAGGCTACGAGCAGTACTTC. It encodes CASSYSREGGYEQYF.

This clone was picked up a small number of times. This sequence joins TRBV9 and TRBJ2-1; 13 bases line up with TRBD2. CDR1 and CDR2 from the germline V gene are SGDLS and YYNGEE. There are 15 residues in the CDR3. The J segment lost 5 bases and the V segment lost 3 bases, leaving 2 bases of the junction unmatched. In DNA, the CDR3 is TGTGCCAGCAGCGCGGGACTAGCGGGAAACAATGAGCAGTTCTTC. It codes for CASSAGLAGNNEQFF.

This clone was picked up a small number of times. This chain joins TRBV7-9 and TRBJ1-1; D remains ambiguous. The CDR3 spans 12 residues. The V gene lost 4 bases and the J gene lost 3 bases, with 6 bases spanning the gap. Germline CDR1 is SEHNR and CDR2 is FQNEAQ (reference sequence). The CDR3 here is CASSSFDTEAFF. The CDR3 nucleotides read TGTGCCAGCAGCTCCTTCGACACTGAAGCTTTCTTT.

The genes are TRBV5-1 and TRBJ2-5, with 12 bases that match TRBD2. CDR3 length: 16 amino acids. V shed 4 bases, J shed 0 bases, and the junction held 4 bases outside the gene matches. Germline V lookup: CDR1 SGHRS, CDR2 YFSETQ. The CDR3 region is CASSETSGGYQETQYF. Here the CDR3 DNA reads TGCGCCAGCAGCGAAACTAGCGGGGGGTACCAAGAGACCCAGTACTTC. The whole variable domain, remainder taken from reference TRBV5-1 and TRBJ2-5, is KAGVTQTPRYLIKTRGQQVTLSCSPISGHRSVSWYQQTPGQGLQFLFEYFSETQRNKGNFPGRFSGRQFSNSRSEMNVSTLELGDSALYLCASSETSGGYQETQYFGPGTRLLVL.

This clone came up a few times. The V call is TRBV9, the J call TRBJ2-1, with D unclear. CDR3 size: 13 residues. Germline lookup yields CDR1 SGDLS and CDR2 YYNGEE. The V end lost 4 bases, the J end lost 4 bases, and 9 bases lay between the germline ends. The CDR3 reads CASSPTNYNEQFF. CDR3 in DNA: TGTGCCAGCAGCCCCACTAATTACAATGAGCAGTTCTTC.

The V gene is TRBV6-6, the J gene TRBJ2-7; the D is unclear. The V end was cut by 2 bases, the J end by 2 bases, with 7 bases between. The CDR3 runs to 13 residues. The germline V gene encodes CDR1 MNHNY and CDR2 SVGAGI (reference sequence). This CDR3 is CASSYPGTYEQYF. The CDR3 bases are TGTGCCAGCAGTTACCCAGGAACCTACGAGCAGTACTTC.

This sequence joins TRBV5-1 and TRBJ2-7; 11 bases are a match to TRBD2. CDR1 is SGHRS, CDR2 YFSETQ, per germline. The CDR3 has 15 residues. Trimming at V came to 4 bases and at J to 4 bases, leaving 7 bases not matched to a gene. CDR3 in amino acids: CASSPTGTSGYEQYF. The DNA of the CDR3 is TGCGCCAGCAGCCCTACCGGGACTAGCGGTTACGAGCAGTACTTC.

This clone turned up a few times. The chain links TRBV28 to TRBJ1-2, with 9 bases matching TRBD1. The CDR3 loop spans 15 amino acids. The germline V gene has CDR1 MDHEN and CDR2 SYDVKM. V lost 1 base, J lost 8 bases, and 8 bases stayed unmatched. The CDR3 spells CASSLFPDRGQGYTF. The CDR3 region has the DNA TGTGCCAGCAGTTTATTCCCGGACAGGGGTCAGGGCTACACCTTC.

In its sample, this clone was seen a few times. This rearrangement joins TRBV29-1 to TRBJ2-1; TRBD2 matches 9 bases. With 4 bases clipped from V and 9 bases from J, the junction kept 7 bases outside the gene matches. CDR3 size: 13 residues. CDR1 is SQVTM and CDR2 is ANQGSEA in the germline V gene. The CDR3 coding sequence is TGCAGCGTTGTAGGCGGGAGGGCCAGTGAGCAGTTCTTC. It is translated as CSVVGGRASEQFF.